This T cell receptor (beta chain) was captured in a study of blood T cell repertoires in COVID-19. The assay was immunoSEQ multiplex PCR, and TCRdb's table has in-frame clones only and misses some. The sample contains approximately 240,000 clones, 82% of which appear only once. CDR3 length equals 14 residues. Trimming took off 4 bases at V and 7 bases at J, with 18 bases between the two ends. Germline-derived CDR1 and CDR2 are SGHRS and YFSETQ. The V call is TRBV5-1, the J call TRBJ2-7; possible D gene TRBD2, 5 bases. The TCR was taken from a woman of 80 years or more with active or convalescent COVID-19. Sequencing input: peripheral blood. The CDR3 here is CASSPGLTGGEQYF. CDR3 sequence (DNA): TGCGCCAGCAGCCCCGGACTGACGGGTGGGGAGCAGTACTTC.